One T cell receptor beta chain is described in this entry. Germline loops: CDR1 MDHEN, CDR2 SYDVKM. This CDR3 region has 15 residues. The J segment lost 4 bases and the V segment lost 6 bases, leaving 7 bases of the junction unmatched. The sample comes from a study of CD8 T cells in Susac syndrome. After extraction with the RNeasy kit, roughly 0.5 to 1 ug of the RNA was reverse transcribed using random hexamers. TCRdb redid the calling of the immunoSEQ multiplex PCR reads with MiXCR, one entry per CDR3 protein. This table holds about 200,000 distinct CDR3 sequences, roughly 96% found once. Sequenced sample: CD4+ T cells from PBMCs. The V gene is TRBV28, the J gene TRBJ2-7; TRBD1 matches 12 bases. The TCR sequence derives from a human donor in good health. The CDR3 DNA reads TGTGCCAGCAGCCGACCGGGACAGGGGGCGTACGAGCAGTACTTC. Amino acids: CASSRPGQGAYEQYF. Together with reference TRBV28 and TRBJ2-7, the CDR3 gives the full variable domain: DVKVTQSSRYLVKRTGEKVFLECVQDMDHENMFWYRQDPGLGLRLIYFSYDVKMKEKGDIPEGYSVSREKKERFSLILESASTNQTSMYLCASSRPGQGAYEQYFGPGTRLTVT.